This T cell receptor (beta chain) was captured by sequencing in a study of cytotoxic CD8 clonotypes in ibrutinib-treated CLL. Broader study findings: Clonality showed a rise at ibrutinib response that reversed toward baseline at progression.

Depth targeted 1 in 200,000 to 1 in 1 million T cells, averaging about 9.2x coverage per clonotype. The repertoire was sequenced with immunoSEQ multiplex PCR; TCRdb's copy has only in-frame clones and lacks some. In the table there are some 30,000 clones, 75% to 80% of which are singletons. The germline CDR1 and CDR2 sequences are PRHDT and FYEKMQ (reference sequence). Deletions cut 2 bases from V and 4 bases from J, with 12 bases between. The CDR3 sequence is 15 residues long. A single count supports this clone. Its target is unknown. The sequence was obtained from a human donor with chronic lymphocytic leukemia. V usage is TRBV13 and J usage is TRBJ1-3, with D uncertain. Sequences were derived from PBMCs, sampled after 36 months of ibrutinib treatment. CDR3 protein: CASSLSITEGNTIYF. CDR3 bases: TGTGCCAGCAGCTTAAGTATAACAGAAGGAAACACCATATATTTT.